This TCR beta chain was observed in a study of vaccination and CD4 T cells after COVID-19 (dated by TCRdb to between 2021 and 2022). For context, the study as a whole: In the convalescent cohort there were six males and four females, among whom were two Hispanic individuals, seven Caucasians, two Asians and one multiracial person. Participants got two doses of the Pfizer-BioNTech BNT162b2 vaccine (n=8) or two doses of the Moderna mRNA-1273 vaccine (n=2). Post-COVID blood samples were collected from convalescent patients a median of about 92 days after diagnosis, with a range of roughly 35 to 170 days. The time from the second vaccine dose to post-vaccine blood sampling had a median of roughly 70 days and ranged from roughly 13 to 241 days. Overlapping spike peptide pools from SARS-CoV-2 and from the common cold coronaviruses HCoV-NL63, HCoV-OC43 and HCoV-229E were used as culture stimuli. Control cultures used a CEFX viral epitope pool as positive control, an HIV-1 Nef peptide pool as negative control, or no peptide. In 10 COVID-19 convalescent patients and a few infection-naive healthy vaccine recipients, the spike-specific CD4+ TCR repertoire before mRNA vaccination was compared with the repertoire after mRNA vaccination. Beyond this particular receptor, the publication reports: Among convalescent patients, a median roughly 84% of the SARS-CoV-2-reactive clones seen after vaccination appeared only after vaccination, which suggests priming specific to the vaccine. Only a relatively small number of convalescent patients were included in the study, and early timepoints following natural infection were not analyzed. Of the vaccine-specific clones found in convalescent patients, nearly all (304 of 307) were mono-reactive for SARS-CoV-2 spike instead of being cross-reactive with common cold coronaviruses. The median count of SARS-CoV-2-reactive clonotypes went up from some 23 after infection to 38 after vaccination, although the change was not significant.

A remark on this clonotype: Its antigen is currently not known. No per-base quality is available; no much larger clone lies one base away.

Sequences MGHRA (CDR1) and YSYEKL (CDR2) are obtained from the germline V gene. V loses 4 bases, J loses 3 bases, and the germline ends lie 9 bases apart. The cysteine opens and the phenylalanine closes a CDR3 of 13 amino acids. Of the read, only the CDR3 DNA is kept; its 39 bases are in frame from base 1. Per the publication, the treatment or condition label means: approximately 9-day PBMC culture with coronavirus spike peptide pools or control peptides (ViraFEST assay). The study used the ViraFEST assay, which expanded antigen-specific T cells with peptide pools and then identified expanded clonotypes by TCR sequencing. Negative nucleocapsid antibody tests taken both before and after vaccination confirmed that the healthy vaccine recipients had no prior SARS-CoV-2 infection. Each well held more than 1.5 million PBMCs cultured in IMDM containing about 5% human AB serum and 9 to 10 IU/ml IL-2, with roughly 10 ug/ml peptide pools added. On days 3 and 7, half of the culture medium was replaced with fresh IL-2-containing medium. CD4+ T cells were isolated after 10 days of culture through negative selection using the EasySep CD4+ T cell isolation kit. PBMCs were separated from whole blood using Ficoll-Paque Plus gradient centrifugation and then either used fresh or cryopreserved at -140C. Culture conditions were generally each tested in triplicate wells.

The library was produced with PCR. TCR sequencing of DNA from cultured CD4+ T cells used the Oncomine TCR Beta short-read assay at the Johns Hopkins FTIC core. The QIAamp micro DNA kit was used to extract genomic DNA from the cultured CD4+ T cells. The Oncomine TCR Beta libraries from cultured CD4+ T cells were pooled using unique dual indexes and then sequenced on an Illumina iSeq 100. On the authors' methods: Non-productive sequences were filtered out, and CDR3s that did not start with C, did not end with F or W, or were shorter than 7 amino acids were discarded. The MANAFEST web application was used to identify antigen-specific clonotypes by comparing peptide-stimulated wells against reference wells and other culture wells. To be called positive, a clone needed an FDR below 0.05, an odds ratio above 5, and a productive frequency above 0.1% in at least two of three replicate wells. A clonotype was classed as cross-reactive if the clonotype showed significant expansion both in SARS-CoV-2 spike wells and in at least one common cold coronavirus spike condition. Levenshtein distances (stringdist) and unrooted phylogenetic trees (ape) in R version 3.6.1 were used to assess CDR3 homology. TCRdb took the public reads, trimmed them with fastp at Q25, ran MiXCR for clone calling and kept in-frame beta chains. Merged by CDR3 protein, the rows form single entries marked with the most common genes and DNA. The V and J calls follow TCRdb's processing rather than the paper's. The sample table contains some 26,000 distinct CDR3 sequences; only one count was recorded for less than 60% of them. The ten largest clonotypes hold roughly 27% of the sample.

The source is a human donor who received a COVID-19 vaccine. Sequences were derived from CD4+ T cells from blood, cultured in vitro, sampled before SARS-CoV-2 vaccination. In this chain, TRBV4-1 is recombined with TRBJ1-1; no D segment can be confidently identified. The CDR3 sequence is CASSLDTHTEAFF. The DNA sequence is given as TGCGCCAGCAGCCTTGACACACACACTGAAGCTTTCTTT.